A single sample is the source of the 28 T cell receptor beta chains below, sequenced in a study of shared clonotypes between healthy human individuals. This table comes from immunoSEQ multiplex PCR, and its TCRdb copy is limited to in-frame clones, with some not included. The profile shows about 820,000 clones, about 92% of them singletons. Naivety among CD8 cells was defined by CD45RO negativity and positive CCR7 selection, thereby excluding terminally differentiated effector memory CD45RA+ cells. Sequencing used naive CD8+ T cells sorted from blood. The receptors come from a man aged 25 to 40 in good health.

This clone occurred a few times. The rearrangement joins TRBV7-6 to TRBJ1-2, with D perhaps matching TRBD1 (5 bases). The germline V and J ends were trimmed by 1 base and 5 bases, with 14 bases remaining between them. CDR1 is SGHVS, CDR2 FNYEAQ, per germline. The CDR3 consists of 15 residues. The CDR3 spells CASSLDPSGGYGYTF. CDR3 nucleotide sequence: TGTGCCAGCAGCTTAGATCCATCGGGGGGATATGGCTACACCTTC.

The chain has TRBV13 and TRBJ2-7, with TRBD2 as a possible D gene (6 bases). The length of the CDR3 is 15 residues. Germline assignment: CDR1 PRHDT and CDR2 FYEKMQ (reference sequence). Trimming took 5 bases from V and 3 from J, leaving 17 bases between them. CDR3 in amino acids: CASSPTAGPVYEQYF. For the CDR3, the DNA is TGTGCCAGCAGCCCAACAGCGGGTCCCGTCTACGAGCAGTACTTC. The full variable domain, rest sourced from reference TRBV13 and TRBJ2-7, is AAGVIQSPRHLIKEKRETATLKCYPIPRHDTVYWYQQGPGQDPQFLISFYEKMQSDKGSIPDRFSAQQFSDYHSELNMSSLELGDSALYFCASSPTAGPVYEQYFGPGTRLTVT.

This clone was seen only once. The CDR3 spells CASSAMTGFSYNEQFF. The CDR3 coding sequence is TGTGCCAGCAGCGCGATGACAGGGTTCTCCTACAATGAGCAGTTCTTC. The chain uses TRBV5-4 and TRBJ2-1, with 7 positions matching TRBD1. Germline V gene data show CDR1 as SGHNT and CDR2 as YYREEE (reference sequence). This CDR3 has 16 amino acids. Trimming cost V 4 bases and J 0 bases; bases outside gene matches: 7.

The genes are TRBV29-1 and TRBJ2-1; 7 bases match TRBD1. The trim removed 7 bases at V and 3 bases at J, leaving 12 bases unmatched. In germline, CDR1 is SQVTM, CDR2 ANQGSEA. The CDR3 is made up of 15 amino acids. In DNA form, the CDR3 reads TGCAGCGAAACCAGGGGGTCTGGACTCTACAATGAGCAGTTCTTC. As protein: CSETRGSGLYNEQFF.

The rearrangement uses TRBV27 and TRBJ2-3, with D unclear. Deletions cut 5 bases from V and 2 bases from J, with 17 bases between. The CDR3 is 16 residues long. Germline CDR1 reads MNHEY; CDR2 reads SMNVEV (reference sequence). CDR3 region: CASSPYYDVVTDTQYF. The CDR3, as DNA: TGTGCCAGCAGTCCCTACTACGATGTCGTCACAGATACGCAGTATTTT.

V and J are TRBV5-5 and TRBJ2-6; 11 bases align to TRBD1. The CDR3 loop spans 19 amino acids. Unmatched junction bases numbered 8, after V lost 3 bases and J lost 0 bases. In germline, CDR1 is SGHKS, CDR2 YYEKEE (reference sequence). CDR3 sequence (DNA): TGTGCCAGCAGCTCCTGGACAGGGGGCAGTCACTCTGGGGCCAACGTCCTGACTTTC. It encodes CASSSWTGGSHSGANVLTF.

The chain carries TRBV7-9 and TRBJ2-1, with D possibly TRBD1 on 6 matching bases. The germline V gene encodes CDR1 SEHNR and CDR2 FQNEAQ (reference sequence). The CDR3 has 14 amino acids. V was clipped by 4 bases and J by 5 bases, with 12 bases between them. Here the CDR3 reads CASSYPRTDNEQFF. CDR3 sequence (DNA): TGTGCCAGCAGCTACCCCCGGACAGACAATGAGCAGTTCTTC.

The chain uses TRBV27 and TRBJ1-2, with D perhaps matching TRBD1 (5 bases). Germline values: CDR1 MNHEY, CDR2 SMNVEV (reference sequence). V was trimmed by 6 bases and J by 8 bases, leaving 19 bases between them. CDR3 length: 14 amino acids. This CDR3 reads CASSLGTGVGGYTF. CDR3 sequence (DNA): TGTGCCAGCAGCTTGGGCACGGGGGTCGGAGGCTACACCTTC.

This clone was counted a single time. The rearrangement uses TRBV21-1 and TRBJ1-5; the tabulated D call, TRBD1, remains unverified against the DNA. TRBV21-1 corresponds to a pseudogene. The CDR3 has 16 residues. CDR3 region: CASSKTTGLVNQPQHF. CDR3 DNA: TGTGCCAGCAGCAAGACGACAGGGCTCGTCAATCAGCCCCAGCATTTT.

The chain carries TRBV9 and TRBJ1-2; 9 bases line up with TRBD1. The CDR3 has 17 residues. Germline V gene sequence: CDR1 SGDLS, CDR2 YYNGEE. The ends lost 0 bases at V and 7 bases at J; junction bases unmatched: 13. As DNA, the CDR3 is TGTGCCAGCAGCGTAGCAGCCCCGGGACAGGGCCACCTTGGCTACACCTTC. Translated, it gives CASSVAAPGQGHLGYTF.

This clone is a singleton in its sample. The CDR3 region has the DNA TGTGCCAGCTCCCCATTGGGGGATCGCTACGAGCAGTACTTC. Encoded protein: CASSPLGDRYEQYF. The V and J genes are TRBV27 and TRBJ2-7; either TRBD1 or TRBD2 may fit D (5 bases each). Looked up from germline, CDR1 is MNHEY and CDR2 is SMNVEV (reference sequence). The ends were cut back, 8 bases at V and 3 bases at J, with 17 bases in the middle. The CDR3 is made up of 14 amino acids.

The chain carries TRBV6-1 and TRBJ2-1; D is perhaps TRBD1 (5 bases). The CDR3 is 13 amino acids. V was clipped by 6 bases and J by 3 bases, with 9 bases between them. The germline V gene encodes CDR1 MNHNS and CDR2 SASEGT. The CDR3 DNA reads TGTGCCAGCAGGGAGACAGACTACAATGAGCAGTTCTTC. This encodes CASRETDYNEQFF.

The rearrangement links TRBV7-9 to TRBJ1-4, with 7 bases lining up with TRBD1. Looked up from germline, CDR1 is SEHNR and CDR2 is FQNEAQ (reference sequence). After removal of 5 bases from V and 7 bases from J, the junction contained 4 bases not matched to a gene. CDR3 length: 13 amino acids. In DNA, the CDR3 is TGTGCCAGCAGCCGCGGGACAGTTGAAAAACTGTTTTTT. It is translated as CASSRGTVEKLFF. The variable domain in full, with the rest retrieved from reference TRBV7-9 and TRBJ1-4, is DTGVSQNPRHKITKRGQNVTFRCDPISEHNRLYWYRQTLGQGPEFLTYFQNEAQLEKSRLLSDRFSAERPKGSFSTLEIQRTEQGDSAMYLCASSRGTVEKLFFGSGTQLSVL.

This chain joins TRBV6-1 and TRBJ2-5; 13 nucleotides line up with TRBD2. The CDR3 is made up of 16 amino acids. The V segment lost 1 base and the J segment 4 bases; nucleotides outside the gene matches: 3. CDR1 is MNHNS, CDR2 SASEGT, per germline. The CDR3, as DNA: TGTGCCAGCAGTGAAGTTGGACTAGCGGGAGCAGAGACCCAGTACTTC. It is translated as CASSEVGLAGAETQYF.

The chain carries TRBV11-2 and TRBJ2-5; D unresolved. The CDR3 runs to 14 residues. V shed 1 base and J shed 1 base, with 7 bases lying between them. Germline loops: CDR1 SGHAT, CDR2 FQNNGV. The CDR3: CASSLAWFQETQYF. CDR3 bases: TGTGCCAGCAGCTTAGCTTGGTTCCAAGAGACCCAGTACTTC.

This clone was seen a single time. An end of the junction does not agree with germline; a read error may underlie this. The gene calls are TRBV7-9 and TRBJ1-2, with D possibly TRBD1 on 5 matching bases. The CDR3 is made up of 13 amino acids. Germline V gene lookup returns CDR1 SEHNR and CDR2 FQNEAQ (reference sequence). CDR3 sequence reads: CASSDQRGSAPSF. CDR3 in DNA: TGTGCCAGCAGCGACCAACGGGGGTCGGCTCCCTCCTTC.

The chain links TRBV27 to TRBJ2-7; TRBD2 matches 12 bases. CDR1 is MNHEY, CDR2 SMNVEV, per germline (reference sequence). Trimming at V came to 3 bases and at J to 3 bases, leaving 3 bases not matched to a gene. The CDR3 extends over 15 amino acids. CDR3 in DNA: TGTGCCAGCAGTTTGAAACTAGCGGGAGGCTACGAGCAGTACTTC. This translates into CASSLKLAGGYEQYF.

The chain carries TRBV6-5 and TRBJ2-5; the D gene could be TRBD1 or TRBD2 (5 bases each). The V gene's germline CDR1 is MNHEY and CDR2 SVGAGI. V lost 8 bases, J lost 5 bases, and 18 bases lay in between. This CDR3 contains 14 residues. The CDR3 protein is CASGGPEAGETQYF. CDR3 DNA: TGTGCCAGCGGGGGTCCCGAGGCCGGGGAGACCCAGTACTTC.

As regards this clone: Since a far larger clone is one base different, this is likely a read error. This chain joins TRBV11-2 and TRBJ2-7, with D hard to call. CDR1 and CDR2 from the germline V gene are SGHAT and FQNNGV. Trimming cost V 2 bases and J 3 bases, with 2 bases left between them. The CDR3 has 11 residues. The CDR3 region is CASSLFYEQYF. In nucleotides, the CDR3 is TGTGCCAGCAGCTTATTCTACGAGCAGTACTTC.

The J gene is TRBJ2-7, the V gene TRBV28; no clear D. CDR3 length equals 14 residues. Per the germline V gene, CDR1 is MDHEN and CDR2 is SYDVKM. V lost 5 bases to trimming and J lost 0 bases, with 11 bases between them. The CDR3 DNA sequence: TGTGCCAGCAGTCGTACAGCGCTCTCCTACGAGCAGTACTTC. Its protein product is CASSRTALSYEQYF.

The gene calls are TRBV7-9 and TRBJ2-1, with D possibly being TRBD2 (6 bases). The germline V gene has CDR1 SEHNR and CDR2 FQNEAQ (reference sequence). V was trimmed by 4 bases and J by 7 bases, leaving 17 bases between them. The CDR3 length is 15 residues. CDR3 DNA sequence: TGTGCCAGCAGCTCCCGGGAGAAAGATAGAAATGAGCAGTTCTTC. Residues: CASSSREKDRNEQFF. Full variable domain (missing parts from reference TRBV7-9 and TRBJ2-1): DTGVSQNPRHKITKRGQNVTFRCDPISEHNRLYWYRQTLGQGPEFLTYFQNEAQLEKSRLLSDRFSAERPKGSFSTLEIQRTEQGDSAMYLCASSSREKDRNEQFFGPGTRLTVL.

The rearrangement uses TRBV5-1 and TRBJ2-1; possibly TRBD1 for D (6 bases). Germline V gives CDR1 SGHRS, CDR2 YFSETQ. V lost 0 bases and J lost 9, with 10 bases in between. This CDR3 contains 13 residues. CDR3 sequence (DNA): TGCGCCAGCAGCTTGGATGGGGGCAGTGAGCAGTTCTTC. Its protein is CASSLDGGSEQFF. Full variable domain (missing parts from reference TRBV5-1 and TRBJ2-1): KAGVTQTPRYLIKTRGQQVTLSCSPISGHRSVSWYQQTPGQGLQFLFEYFSETQRNKGNFPGRFSGRQFSNSRSEMNVSTLELGDSALYLCASSLDGGSEQFFGPGTRLTVL.

In regard to this clone: Other nucleotide sequences in the sample specify the same CDR3. The chain uses TRBV5-6 and TRBJ2-5; D might be TRBD2 (5 bases). Germline assignment: CDR1 SGHDT and CDR2 YYEEEE. The CDR3 sequence is 13 residues long. V dropped 0 bases and J dropped 4 bases, with 7 bases sitting between them. Written as DNA, the CDR3 is TGTGCCAGCAGCTTGGGGGCGGGAGAGACCCAGTACTTC. It is translated as CASSLGAGETQYF.

Worth noting for this clone: Other nucleotide sequences from this sample produce the same CDR3. The V gene is TRBV19, the J gene TRBJ2-1, with 8 bases identical to TRBD2. This CDR3 contains 14 residues. V lost 4 bases to trimming and J lost 5 bases; unmatched junction nucleotides: 4. Germline V gives CDR1 LNHDA, CDR2 SQIVND (reference sequence). The CDR3 DNA reads as TGTGCCAGTAGTACGGGAGGGCCTAACAATGAGCAGTTCTTC. Its translation: CASSTGGPNNEQFF.

The chain couples TRBV9 to TRBJ2-7; 10 bases match TRBD1. Germline V lookup: CDR1 SGDLS, CDR2 YYNGEE. The CDR3 runs 14 residues. The V and J ends lost 4 bases and 4 bases, in that order; junction bases with no gene match: 5. The CDR3 bases are TGTGCCAGCAGCACCGCGGGACAGGGGTACGAGCAGTACTTC. Residues: CASSTAGQGYEQYF.

The V gene is TRBV27, the J gene TRBJ1-2, with 10 bases that match TRBD1. The V gene end was trimmed by 3 bases and the J gene end by 8 bases; junction bases not matched to a gene: 3. Germline lookup yields CDR1 MNHEY and CDR2 SMNVEV (reference sequence). CDR3 length equals 13 residues. The CDR3 region has the DNA TGTGCCAGCAGTTTCGGGACAGGGGAAGGCTACACCTTC. Amino acids: CASSFGTGEGYTF.

A note on this clone: The same CDR3 arises from other DNA sequences in this sample as well. The J gene is TRBJ1-5, the V gene TRBV9, with no clear D. V gave up 5 bases and J gave up 0 bases, with 12 bases separating them. Germline V CDR1 and CDR2: SGDLS, YYNGEE. CDR3 size: 15 residues. This CDR3 reads CASSGRGDSNQPQHF. DNA for the CDR3: TGTGCCAGCAGTGGTCGTGGGGATAGCAATCAGCCCCAGCATTTT. The variable domain in full, with the rest retrieved from reference TRBV9 and TRBJ1-5, is DSGVTQTPKHLITATGQRVTLRCSPRSGDLSVYWYQQSLDQGLQFLIQYYNGEERAKGNILERFSAQQFPDLHSELNLSSLELGDSALYFCASSGRGDSNQPQHFGDGTRLSIL.

Of note for this clone: The sample contains more than one DNA sequence encoding this CDR3. The chain has TRBV30 and TRBJ2-7; no firm D call. In germline, CDR1 is GTSNPN, CDR2 SVGIG (reference sequence). The length of the CDR3 is 11 residues. V was trimmed by 0 bases and J by 4 bases, leaving 4 bases between them. Written as DNA, the CDR3 is TGTGCCTGGAGTGTAGGGTACGAGCAGTACTTC. Translating gives CAWSVGYEQYF.